This T cell receptor (beta chain) was recorded in a study of cytomegalovirus exposure and HLA in healthy donors. Notes on this clone: What it recognizes is unknown.

Study outcomes and limitations: Many donors carried some public TCRs, although rarity characterized most TCR sequences. It was about 180 TCR beta chains that were listed as cytomegalovirus-associated.

The donors were part of the validation cohort of 120 subjects. That cohort was separate from the first cohort, which comprised several hundred subjects. TCRdb's table, derived via immunoSEQ multiplex PCR, lists solely in-frame clones and lacks some. The table shows 200,000 to 300,000 clones, with less than 95% occurring only once. With V trimmed by 2 bases and J by 4 bases, 3 bases remained unmatched. Germline V gene sequence: CDR1 PRHDT, CDR2 FYEKMQ (reference sequence). The CDR3 extends over 15 amino acids. Sequencing was done on a sample of PBMCs. The sequence was obtained from a woman in her twenties or thirties in good health and CMV-seronegative. This chain connects TRBV13 to TRBJ2-7, with 12 bases fitting TRBD1. The CDR3 coding sequence is TGTGCCAGCAGCTTAACGGGACAGGGGGCTTACGAGCAGTACTTC. Translating gives CASSLTGQGAYEQYF. Full variable domain (rest looked up from reference TRBV13 and TRBJ2-7): AAGVIQSPRHLIKEKRETATLKCYPIPRHDTVYWYQQGPGQDPQFLISFYEKMQSDKGSIPDRFSAQQFSDYHSELNMSSLELGDSALYFCASSLTGQGAYEQYFGPGTRLTVT.